This T cell receptor beta chain came from a study of glioma-infiltrating T cells after dendritic cell vaccination. On the study more broadly: Dendritic cell vaccine was injected intradermally three times, biweekly. Notes on the study in general: Few patients contributed both blood and tumor specimens.

No glioblastoma patient carried an isocitrate dehydrogenase mutation. The CDR3 totals 15 residues. Germline V gives CDR1 MGHRA, CDR2 YSYEKL. The V gene lost 4 bases and the J gene lost 4 bases, with 17 bases spanning the gap. As regards this clone: What it recognizes is unknown.

TCRdb's table, derived via immunoSEQ multiplex PCR, lists solely in-frame clones and lacks some. The sample holds 85,000 to 110,000 clones; roughly 81% are singletons and the top ten take 12%. The rearrangement joins TRBV4-1 to TRBJ2-7; D perhaps matches TRBD2 (5 bases). This sequence originates from a human donor with glioblastoma. Here the sequenced sample was blood, taken before dendritic cell vaccination. In nucleotides, the CDR3 is TGCGCCAGCAGCCTGAGTAGAGGGTCGAGATACGAGCAGTACTTC. It codes for CASSLSRGSRYEQYF.